This section outlines one TCR beta chain sequence together with its context. Its antigen is currently unknown. This sample was taken from a study of graft-versus-host responses after intestinal transplantation. Across the study: The recipients all started with anti-thymocyte globulin induction and then took tacrolimus and steroids for 2 to 3 years.

With 2 bases removed from V and 2 bases from J, the gap between germline ends came to 12 bases. The CDR3 is 16 residues long. Germline V lookup: CDR1 MGHDK, CDR2 SYGVNS. The table came from immunoSEQ multiplex PCR; TCRdb's copy has only in-frame clones and leaves some out. There are about 90,000 clones in the sample; approximately 90% occur only once, and 0.35% lies in the top ten. This chain joins TRBV25-1 and TRBJ1-4; the D gene is possibly TRBD1 (5 bases). The clonotype was recovered from a human donor who was the organ donor for an intestinal transplant. Sequenced material: unstimulated CD4+ T cells sorted from spleen or lymph node cells, taken before transplant. The CDR3 sequence is CASSEAGVATNEKLFF. CDR3 in DNA: TGTGCCAGCAGTGAAGCGGGGGTGGCGACTAATGAAAAACTGTTTTTT.